This T cell receptor (beta chain) was sequenced in a study of cytomegalovirus exposure and HLA in healthy donors (dated 2017 in TCRdb). With regard to the full study: In an earlier analysis of several hundred of the donors, about 260 Gb of sequence data and 90 million to 120 million unique TCR beta sequences from about 179 million T cells were reported. HLA typing included class I and class II loci at four-digit resolution. An early release covering approximately 600 HLA-typed donors comprised approximately 290 gigabases of sequencing data and around 80 million unique TCR sequences. Among some 400 genotyped donors of the cohort, an average of around 220,000 unique TCR beta nucleotide sequences was sequenced per donor, of which about 20% were non-productive. Every discovery cohort repertoire had been produced on one sequencing platform. The number of typed donors differed by locus: about 629-630 for A, B, C, DRB1 and DQB1; 500 to 550 for DQA1; approximately 610 for DPA1; and about 450 for DPB1. Because of strong linkage in the cohort, four or five DR-DQ haplotypes were treated as single units for association and clustering. An earlier analysis of 587 of the donors applied high-throughput TCR beta sequencing to assess whether each TCR beta V gene segment acted as functional or pseudogenic. Rather than using new phenotypic data, the later analysis identified candidate immune exposures from TCR beta sequences and from how often those sequences occurred across donors. Alongside the repertoire data, information on donor age, sex, ethnicity and CMV serostatus was compiled. The study was designed to test whether signatures of past pathogen exposure could be identified by cataloging public T cell receptors. The study combined high-throughput TCR immunosequencing, statistical association of individual TCRs with disease status, and machine learning to predict cytomegalovirus infection status. A separate validation cohort of 100 to 150 different subjects was used in addition to the 666-subject first cohort. Of the 300 to 450 genotyped donors, 75% to 85% were placed in the genetic ancestry cluster associated with self-reported Caucasian donors. The study profiled the T cell repertoires of more than 500 subjects by immunosequencing and related them to cytomegalovirus serostatus. In a later analysis, previously published TCR beta repertoires from several hundred donors were re-analyzed and high-resolution HLA genotyping was added so that TCR occurrence patterns could be studied. Genome-wide SNP genotypes for about 60% of the roughly 700 donors were used in a later genetic analysis, which treated that subset as a discovery cohort. Results and caveats for the whole study, not just this receptor: Linkage disequilibrium might explain the correlated functional status among segregating V segments, but an unknown experimental factor could not be ruled out. When HLA alleles, especially DR and DQ, strongly co-occurred, attributing TCR associations to individual alleles was difficult. A later genetic analysis reported fewer N-insertions in productive TCRs among donors in an Asian-associated ancestry cluster than the approximately 670-donor mean. A further reported finding was that TCR beta sequences accurately predicted the HLA-A and HLA-B alleles for most subjects in the first cohort. Fewer than 20 rarely observed V segments, including chromosome 9 orphons, were excluded from the earlier analysis of some 590 of the donors because counts were too low. In the study, 150 to 200 TCR beta chains were listed as associated with cytomegalovirus. Immune exposure information for the cohort was limited to CMV serostatus. A later analysis found that most CMV-associated TCR beta chains appeared HLA-restricted, with HLA associations seemingly driven largely by CMV exposure. A cluster of highly shared sequence variants was judged likely to be a technical artifact of the sequencing pipeline. In this cohort, only TCR beta chains were sequenced, and detectable features were limited by the absence of alpha or paired-chain data. Presence/absence analyses assumed roughly uniform sequencing depth across donors, an assumption that may not hold. HLA typing was unavailable for some donors at each locus, so association tests used only the typed subset. In both the original and validation cohorts, the classifier was reported to diagnose cytomegalovirus status with high specificity and sensitivity. Most TCR sequences were observed very rarely across donors, whereas some public TCRs were present in many individuals. In a later analysis, HLA-associated TCR beta chains were found to be more clonally expanded and to have lower generation probabilities than equally common non-associated chains. In an earlier analysis of about 550 of the donors, most TCR beta V segments were observed in productive rearrangements about 87% or about 30% of the time, broadly matching IMGT annotations. A later genetic analysis associated a missense DCLRE1C variant with V-gene and J-gene trimming of TCR beta chains, and an independent cohort replicated the association. According to the authors, the approach could potentially be generalized to other disease states and immunological phenotypes. In vitro tests confirmed that three of the cytomegalovirus-associated TCR beta chains recognize cytomegalovirus antigens. A later analysis found that TCR association rates varied across HLA loci, with DRB1 alleles showing the most associated TCRs and HLA-C alleles the fewest. In a later analysis, several top co-occurrence clusters were reported to appear linked to parvovirus B19, influenza, CMV and Epstein-Barr virus. Some IMGT-functional V segments, including TRBV6-2 and TRBV6-3, could not be told apart with the 87-base-pair reads, so those segments were excluded. Specific HLA alleles were associated with 15,000 to 20,000 TCR beta sequences at a false discovery rate of 0.05 in a later analysis.

The cohort consisted of fewer than 700 healthy bone marrow donors. At the time of sampling, all cohort members were nominally healthy, though unrecorded immune exposures were likely present. The donor was CMV seronegative and was included in the group of 352 seronegative cohort members. A peripheral blood sample was provided by each donor, and peripheral blood mononuclear cells were used for TCR beta sequencing. Genomic DNA was extracted from the blood cell samples with the Qiagen DNeasy Blood Extraction Kit. Concerning this clone itself: It lacks a known antigen. Nothing much larger sits one base from this clone, and base qualities are not available.

The germline V gene supplies CDR1 SGHTS and CDR2 YDEGEE. The CDR3 contains 17 residues, cysteine and phenylalanine counted. Only the CDR3 DNA is retained, 51 bases long and in frame from the first base. At the junction V is shortened by 6 bases and J by 7 bases; bases outside the gene matches: 16. Library prep was done by the immunoSEQ multiplex PCR assay. For the multiplex PCR, a mixture combining 60 forward primers for TCR Vbeta segments and 13 reverse primers for TCR Jbeta segments was used. The CDR3 region of rearranged TCR beta genes was amplified from genomic DNA by a multiplex PCR assay. On the Illumina HiSeq System, the amplified TCR beta libraries were sequenced as 87-base-pair reads. The published analysis was carried out like this. Across the roughly 600 repertoires, a later analysis counted 80 million or so unique TCR beta chains, roughly 11 million of which were shared by at least two donors. Raw reads were error-corrected and collapsed into unique sequences with a nearest-neighbor algorithm that merged closely related sequences to remove PCR and sequencing errors. CDR3 sequences were aligned to IMGT reference sequences to assign V, D and J gene segments. For a sequence to be retained, a match of at least six nucleotides to both a V gene segment and a J gene segment was required. Rearrangements were classified as productive when the CDR3 lacked stop codons and remained in frame with V and J, and all other rearrangements were classified as non-productive. CDR3 was defined according to IMGT convention as the region running from the second conserved V-encoded cysteine to the conserved J-encoded phenylalanine. The earlier analysis of some 600 of the donors excluded sequences that lacked an unambiguous match to a single V gene segment. An earlier analysis of fewer than 750 of the donors called V segments functional above 56.7% productive rearrangements and segregating when the between-donor standard deviation exceeded 5%. A statistical classification framework was built to diagnose cytomegalovirus status from the catalog of TCR beta chain sequences. A later analysis assigned V and J genes by comparing TCR nucleotide sequences with IMGT/GENE-DB human TR gene sequences. Using the TCRdist pipeline, a later analysis assigned CDR3 sequences along with most-parsimonious VDJ recombination scenarios. A later analysis defined each TCR beta chain by its CDR3 amino acid sequence plus V-gene family, and excluded reads lacking a unique V-gene family. As a way to deal with suspected cross-contamination and a sequencing artifact, a later analysis dropped more than 500 nucleotide sequences that were highly shared and had low generation probability. For each public chain, a later analysis derived a clonal expansion index from normalized ranks of inferred template counts within each repertoire. Generation probabilities in a later analysis came from a VDJ recombination model fitted to out-of-frame rearrangements, and those results were checked against IGoR. In a later analysis, TCR-TCR, TCR-HLA and TCR-CMV co-occurrence was scored with hypergeometric tests, and a repertoire-size bias correction was applied to TCR pairs. A later analysis estimated false discovery rates by permuting HLA or CMV assignments 20 times. In a later analysis, co-occurring TCRs were grouped using DBSCAN, with TCRdist sequence similarity added in when clustering inside HLA-allele-positive subsets. Co-occurrence clustering excluded repertoires with fewer than 30,000 or more than 120,000 public chains, plus five with anomalous nucleotide sharing. Drawn from immuneACCESS, this table holds only the in-frame rearrangements with V and J called that TCRdb kept. Clones are partly lost; checked studies trace under half to an unresolved V gene and leave the rest unexplained. The DNA was the basis for D and trimming; V, J and clone size are from that table. The sample yields under 200,000 clones; 87% were counted once. The ten largest clones capture about 1% of the sample.

Specimen: PBMCs. The TCR sequence derives from a boy between 2 and 10 years old in good health and CMV-seronegative. This chain joins TRBV5-8 to TRBJ1-6, and TRBD1 matches 7 of the central bases. The DNA sequence is as follows: TGTGCCAGCACGAAGGGGCAGACAGGGCTGGGAAATTCACCCCTCCACTTT. It codes for CASTKGQTGLGNSPLHF.